Sequencing of this T cell receptor beta chain was carried out in a study of Ad26.COV2.S vaccination and SARS-CoV-2 variants. Study information: The authors gave Ad26.COV2.S intramuscularly, either once or twice 56 days apart. Study-level findings and limits: Placebo recipients trailed vaccine recipients in spike-specific TCR breadth.

The treatment was: 15 to 20 received Ad26.COV2.S at low or high dose, single or two shots; 5 received placebo; per-sample allocation not given. Sampling was done on day 63 after the first vaccine or placebo injection. This clone was observed a handful of times. Its cognate antigen is unknown. Assay used: immunoSEQ multiplex PCR; TCRdb lists only in-frame clones, some missing. The sample includes about 350,000 clones, around 84% of them seen just once. Germline V CDR1 and CDR2: SGDLS, YYNGEE. With 4 bases removed from V and 1 base from J, the gap between germline ends came to 12 bases. This CDR3 has 14 amino acids.

This chain links TRBV9 with TRBJ2-7; D is tentatively TRBD1 or TRBD2 (5 bases each). Specimen: peripheral blood, collected in a trial of Ad26.COV2.S vaccine versus placebo. The sequence came from a person between 18 and 65 years old who received the Ad26.COV2.S COVID-19 vaccine or a placebo. CDR3 region: CASSLGPPSYEQYF. CDR3 coding DNA: TGTGCCAGCAGCCTGGGACCCCCTTCCTACGAGCAGTACTTC.